This T cell receptor (beta chain) was profiled in a study of long-term antiretroviral therapy in people with HIV. The CDR3 extends over 14 amino acids. CDR1 SGHAT and CDR2 FQNNGV come from the germline V gene. V lost 1 base to trimming and J lost 5 bases, with 11 bases between them. The content of samples before DNA extraction was about 1-11 million cryopreserved PBMC. Researchers ran immunoSEQ v3.0 at survey level. Method: immunoSEQ multiplex PCR; TCRdb's copy keeps in-frame clones and lacks some. Of more than 20,000 clones in the sample, around four fifths were seen once. The chain couples TRBV11-2 to TRBJ2-5; a weak D match, TRBD2 (5 bases). This clonotype was obtained from a woman in her 40s with HIV. The sample in question was unsorted PBMCs, obtained 1.2 years after starting antiretroviral therapy. The CDR3 protein is CASSLGNQRETQYF. CDR3 DNA: TGTGCCAGCAGCTTAGGGAATCAGCGGGAGACCCAGTACTTC.